This TCR beta chain was sequenced during a study of T cells in Graves' hyperthyroidism and ophthalmopathy. Among ophthalmopathy patients, the Clinical Activity Score reached at least 3, the NOSPECS grade reached at least 4, and duration remained under 3 months. Investigators excluded patients with uncontrolled infection, other autoimmune disease, pregnancy or lactation. This clonotype was detected only a few times. The antigen remains unidentified. General study points: Blood also held most thyroid clonotypes expanded beyond 0.001.

V lost 5 bases to trimming and J lost 6 bases, with 13 bases between them. Germline values: CDR1 SEHNR, CDR2 FQNEAQ (reference sequence). This CDR3 is built from 13 residues. It was RNA transcripts that yielded the amplified TCR beta CDR3 regions. The HTBI primer set drove a first-round RT-PCR of the TCR CDR3. TCRdb fed the multiplex PCR reads into MiXCR, producing one record per CDR3 protein. The data show 490,000 or so distinct CDR3 sequences, about 15% seen once. The rearrangement joins TRBV7-9 to TRBJ1-2; maybe TRBD1 (5 bases). The sample was blood. The sequence derives from a woman under 40 with Graves' ophthalmopathy. The CDR3 loop reads CASSLDRMDGYTF. The CDR3 DNA reads TGTGCCAGCAGCCTAGACAGAATGGATGGCTACACCTTC.